The clone carrying this TCR beta chain was observed once. How the authors handled the data: Reference gene primer amplification yielded estimated nucleated cell counts. Profiling relied on immunoSEQ multiplex PCR, and the TCRdb table lists in-frame clones only, not all of them. V, J and clone size reflect that table, while D and trimming were determined from the DNA. The table has 140,000 to 150,000 clones, about 86% seen once. This entry comes from a study of blood T cell repertoires in COVID-19. Study overall: The United States, Italy and Spain provided the acute and convalescent COVID-19 samples. The analysed material was cDNA or gDNA that came from T cells, B-cell-depleted T cells, or PBMCs.

Trimming took 10 bases from V and 1 from J; bases not matched to a gene: 4. The germline CDR1 and CDR2 sequences are LNHDA and SQIVND (reference sequence). The CDR3 covers 13 residues. The chain is built from TRBV19 and TRBJ1-2, with TRBD1 matching 9 bases. The TCR comes from a human donor in a cohort sampled during active COVID-19. Sequenced: peripheral blood. CDR3 DNA: TGTGCCACCGGGACAGGGCATAACTATGGCTACACCTTC. This codes for CATGTGHNYGYTF.